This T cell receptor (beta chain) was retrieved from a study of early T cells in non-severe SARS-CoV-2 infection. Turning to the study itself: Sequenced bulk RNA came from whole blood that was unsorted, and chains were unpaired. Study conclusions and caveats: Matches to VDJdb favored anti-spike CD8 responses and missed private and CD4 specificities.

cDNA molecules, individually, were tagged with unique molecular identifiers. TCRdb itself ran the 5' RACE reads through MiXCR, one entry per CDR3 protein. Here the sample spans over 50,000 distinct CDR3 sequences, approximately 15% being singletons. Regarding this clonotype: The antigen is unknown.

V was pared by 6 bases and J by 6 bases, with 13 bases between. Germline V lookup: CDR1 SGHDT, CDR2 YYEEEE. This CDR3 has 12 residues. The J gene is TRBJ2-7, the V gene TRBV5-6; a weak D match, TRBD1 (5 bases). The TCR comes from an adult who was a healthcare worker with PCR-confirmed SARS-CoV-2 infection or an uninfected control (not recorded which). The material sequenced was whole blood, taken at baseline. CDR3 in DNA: TGTGCCAGCACCCAATGGGGCGGCGAGCAGTACTTC. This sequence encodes CASTQWGGEQYF.